The T cell receptor beta chain under discussion was sequenced for a study of T cell clonality in common variable immunodeficiency. Study-level points and caveats: In common variable immunodeficiency, TCR beta chains reportedly carried fewer deletions and N-nucleotide insertions. Fewer TCRbeta clones were shared among CVID subjects than controls.

This CDR3 has 15 residues. With 4 bases removed from V and 4 bases from J, the gap between germline ends came to 16 bases. CDR1 and CDR2 from the germline V gene are KGHSH and LQKENI. This clone was observed many times. The antigen remains unidentified. The read ends 3 residues before the CDR3 terminus; that terminus is restored from the germline J gene. Control and CVID samples contributed equal amounts of genomic DNA. Some clones are missing from TCRdb's copy, which holds only in-frame ones; the method was immunoSEQ multiplex PCR. The sample shows about 21,000 clones, none of them appearing just once.

This sequence joins TRBV18 and TRBJ2-5, with D perhaps TRBD1 (8 bases). The clonotype originates from a human donor with common variable immunodeficiency. The sequencing input was peripheral blood mononuclear cells. The CDR3 here is CASSRGTGGGETQYF. CDR3 DNA, as far as it was read: TGTGCCAGCTCACGAGGAACAGGGGGGGGAGAGACC. The variable domain in full, with the rest retrieved from reference TRBV18 and TRBJ2-5, is NAGVMQNPRHLVRRRGQEARLRCSPMKGHSHVYWYRQLPEEGLKFMVYLQKENIIDESGMPKERFSAEFPKEGPSILRIQQVVRGDSAAYFCASSRGTGGGETQYFGPGTRLLVL.